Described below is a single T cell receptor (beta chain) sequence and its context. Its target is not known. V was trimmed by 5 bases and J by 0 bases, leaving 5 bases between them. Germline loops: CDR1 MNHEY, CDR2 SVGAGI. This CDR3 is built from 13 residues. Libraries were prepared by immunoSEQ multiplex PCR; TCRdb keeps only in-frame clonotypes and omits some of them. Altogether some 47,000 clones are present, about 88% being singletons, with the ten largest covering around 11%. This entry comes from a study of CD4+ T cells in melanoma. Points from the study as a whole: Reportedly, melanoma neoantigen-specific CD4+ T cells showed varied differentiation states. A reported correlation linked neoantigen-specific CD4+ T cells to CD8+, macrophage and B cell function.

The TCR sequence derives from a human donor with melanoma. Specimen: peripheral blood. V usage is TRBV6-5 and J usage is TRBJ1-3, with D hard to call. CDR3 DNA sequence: TGTGCCAGCAGTCCAGACTCTGGAAACACCATATATTTT. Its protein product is CASSPDSGNTIYF.